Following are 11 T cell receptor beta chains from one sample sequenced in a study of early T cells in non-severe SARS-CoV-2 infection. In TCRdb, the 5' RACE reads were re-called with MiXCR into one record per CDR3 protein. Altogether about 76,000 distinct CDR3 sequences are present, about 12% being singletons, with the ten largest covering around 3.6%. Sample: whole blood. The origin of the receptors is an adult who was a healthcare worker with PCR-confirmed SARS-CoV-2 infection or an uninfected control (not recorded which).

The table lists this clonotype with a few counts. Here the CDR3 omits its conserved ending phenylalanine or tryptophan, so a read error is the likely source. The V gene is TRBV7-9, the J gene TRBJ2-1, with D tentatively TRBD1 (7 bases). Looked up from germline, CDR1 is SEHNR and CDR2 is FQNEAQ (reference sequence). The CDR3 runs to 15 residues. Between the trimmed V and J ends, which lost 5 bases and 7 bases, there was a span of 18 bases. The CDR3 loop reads CASSAGGLPGNEQFL. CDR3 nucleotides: TGTGCCAGCAGCGCAGGGGGACTCCCTGGGAATGAGCAGTTCCTC.

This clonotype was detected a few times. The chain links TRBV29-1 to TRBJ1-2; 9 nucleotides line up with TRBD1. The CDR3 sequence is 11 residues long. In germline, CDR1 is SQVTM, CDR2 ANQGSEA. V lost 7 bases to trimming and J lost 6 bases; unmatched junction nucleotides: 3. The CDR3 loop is CSERTGDGYTF. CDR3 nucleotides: TGCAGCGAGAGGACAGGGGATGGCTACACCTTC.

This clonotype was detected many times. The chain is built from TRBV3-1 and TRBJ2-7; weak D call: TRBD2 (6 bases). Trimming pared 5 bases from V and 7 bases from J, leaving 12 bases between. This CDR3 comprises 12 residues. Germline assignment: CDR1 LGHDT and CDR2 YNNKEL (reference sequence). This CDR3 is CASSYGTWEQYF. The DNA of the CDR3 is TGTGCCAGCAGCTACGGGACTTGGGAGCAGTACTTC.

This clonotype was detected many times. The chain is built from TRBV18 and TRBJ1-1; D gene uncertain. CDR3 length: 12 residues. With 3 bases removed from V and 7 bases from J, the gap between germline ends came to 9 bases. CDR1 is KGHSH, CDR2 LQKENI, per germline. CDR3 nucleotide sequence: TGTGCCAGCTCACCGACCCGGAGTGAAGCTTTCTTT. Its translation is CASSPTRSEAFF.

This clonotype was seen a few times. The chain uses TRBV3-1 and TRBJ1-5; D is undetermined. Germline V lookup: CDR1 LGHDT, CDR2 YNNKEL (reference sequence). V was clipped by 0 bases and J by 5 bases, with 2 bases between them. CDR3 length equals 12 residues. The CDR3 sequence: CASSQEDQPQHF. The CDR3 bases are TGTGCCAGCAGCCAAGAGGATCAGCCCCAGCATTTT.

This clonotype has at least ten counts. The CDR3 DNA reads TGTGCCAGCAGCACCCATCCCTCCCAAGAGACCCAGTACTTC. Protein sequence: CASSTHPSQETQYF. The chain carries TRBV28 and TRBJ2-5, with no clear D. The CDR3 runs to 14 residues. CDR1 and CDR2 from the germline V gene are MDHEN and SYDVKM. V was pared by 6 bases and J by 1 base, with 12 bases between.

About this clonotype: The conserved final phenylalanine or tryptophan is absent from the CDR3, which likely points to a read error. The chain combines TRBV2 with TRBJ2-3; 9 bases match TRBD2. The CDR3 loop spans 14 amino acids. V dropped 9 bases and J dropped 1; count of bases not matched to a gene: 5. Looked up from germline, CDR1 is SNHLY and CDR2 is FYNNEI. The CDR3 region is CASATSGGTDTQYL. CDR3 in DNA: TGTGCCAGTGCGACTAGCGGAGGCACAGATACGCAGTATCTT.

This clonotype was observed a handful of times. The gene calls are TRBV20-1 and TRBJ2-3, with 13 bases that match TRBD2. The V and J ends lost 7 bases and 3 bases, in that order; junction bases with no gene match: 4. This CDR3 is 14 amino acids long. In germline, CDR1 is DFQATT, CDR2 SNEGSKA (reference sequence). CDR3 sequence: CSVTSGRGTDTQYF. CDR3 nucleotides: TGCAGTGTCACTAGCGGGAGGGGAACAGATACGCAGTATTTT.

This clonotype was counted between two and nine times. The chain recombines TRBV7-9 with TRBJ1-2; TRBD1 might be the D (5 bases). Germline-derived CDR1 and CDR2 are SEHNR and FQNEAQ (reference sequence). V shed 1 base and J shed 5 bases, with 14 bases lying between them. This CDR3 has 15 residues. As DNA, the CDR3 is TGTGCCAGCAGCTTAGAAGCAGGAAAGGGGTATGGCTACACCTTC. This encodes CASSLEAGKGYGYTF.

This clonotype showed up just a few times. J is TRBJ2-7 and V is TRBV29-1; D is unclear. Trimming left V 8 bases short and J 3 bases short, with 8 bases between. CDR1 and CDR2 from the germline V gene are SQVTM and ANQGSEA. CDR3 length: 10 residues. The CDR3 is CSPQDYEQYF. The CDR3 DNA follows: TGCAGCCCGCAAGACTACGAGCAGTACTTC.

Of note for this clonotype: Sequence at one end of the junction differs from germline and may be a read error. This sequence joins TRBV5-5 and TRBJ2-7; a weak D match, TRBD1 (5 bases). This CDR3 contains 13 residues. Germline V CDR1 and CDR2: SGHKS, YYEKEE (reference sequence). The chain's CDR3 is CANSFGRAYEQYF. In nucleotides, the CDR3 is TGTGCCAACAGCTTCGGCAGGGCCTACGAGCAGTACTTC.